The following is a T cell receptor (beta chain) sequence with its context. Its antigen is unknown. As for treatment: oral pan-JAK inhibitor, 5-10 mg twice daily. The germline CDR1 and CDR2 sequences are GTSNPN and SVGIG (reference sequence). Trimming removed 4 bases from V and 4 bases from J, with 16 bases in between. There are 14 residues in the CDR3. This sample stems from a study of CD8+ T cells in alopecia areata. General study findings and limits: The study also sequences resident alphabeta T cells of normal skin in scalp samples. Throughout tofacitinib, many expanded lesional clones continued to persist in scalp and blood. Clonality exceeded that of normal scalp in lesional scalp, most notably in alopecia totalis/universalis.

Extraction of RNA preceded its reverse transcription into cDNA, which served as the sequencing template. Generated by immunoSEQ multiplex PCR, the TCRdb table keeps only in-frame clones and is missing some. The sample contains hundreds of thousands of clones, approximately 72% of which appear only once. This TCR came from a human donor with alopecia areata. This sequence joins TRBV30 and TRBJ1-2; a possible D gene is TRBD1 (6 bases). The specimen was CD4+ T cells sorted from blood, collected between weeks 44 and 45, from a patient treated with tofacitinib. The chain's CDR3 is CAWTGGVRFYGYTF. The CDR3 bases are TGTGCCTGGACCGGGGGCGTCCGTTTCTATGGCTACACCTTC.